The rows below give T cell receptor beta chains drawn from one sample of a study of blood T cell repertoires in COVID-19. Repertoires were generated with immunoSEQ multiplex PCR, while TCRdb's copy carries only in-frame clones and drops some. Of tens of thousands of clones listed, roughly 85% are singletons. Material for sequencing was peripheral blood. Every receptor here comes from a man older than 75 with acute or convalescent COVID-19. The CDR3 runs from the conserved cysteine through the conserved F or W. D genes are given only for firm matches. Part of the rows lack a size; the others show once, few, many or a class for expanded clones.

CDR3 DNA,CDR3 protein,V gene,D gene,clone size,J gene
TGTGCCAGCAGTCCTTTGGGGGGGGACCTTAGATCTAATGAGCAGTTCTTC,CASSPLGGDLRSNEQFF,TRBV3-1/TRBV3-2,TRBD2,NA,TRBJ2-1
TGTGCCAGCAGTGCAGACGGCGGGAGTTCACCCCTCCACTTT,CASSADGGSSPLHF,TRBV6-4,NA,NA,TRBJ1-6
TGTGCCAGCAGATTAGGGGGGACTAGCGGGAGAGGGACCCAGTACTTC,CASRLGGTSGRGTQYF,TRBV7-2,TRBD2,NA,TRBJ2-5
TGTGCCAGCAGCTACACAGGCTACAATCAGCCCCAGCATTTT,CASSYTGYNQPQHF,TRBV7-8,NA,few,TRBJ1-5
TGTGCCAGCAGCTTAACCGGGACAGGGGGTCTGGGCTATGGCTACACCTTC,CASSLTGTGGLGYGYTF,TRBV7-2,TRBD1,NA,TRBJ1-2
TGTGCCAGCAGCTTATCTGCAGATACGCAGTATTTT,CASSLSADTQYF,TRBV7-3,NA,NA,TRBJ2-3
TGCGCCAGCAGCCAAGAATTAGCGGGAAGTAGGCAAGAGACCCAGTACTTC,CASSQELAGSRQETQYF,TRBV4-1,TRBD2,NA,TRBJ2-5
TGTGCCAGCAGTACGACAGGGGGCGACTATGGCTACACCTTC,CASSTTGGDYGYTF,TRBV28,TRBD1,NA,TRBJ1-2
TGCAGCGTCGGACAGGAGACCCAGTACTTC,CSVGQETQYF,TRBV29-1,NA,NA,TRBJ2-5
TGTGCCAGCAGCAGTCGGACTAGCGGGCCGAACACCGGGGAGCTGTTTTTT,CASSSRTSGPNTGELFF,TRBV7-9,TRBD2,NA,TRBJ2-2